A selection of T cell receptor beta chains follows, all from one sample in a study of blood T cells in healthy people across ages. One entry per CDR3 protein results from TCRdb running MiXCR on the 5' RACE reads. The sample lists around 1,600,000 distinct CDR3 sequences, 40% to 45% occurring once. Material for sequencing was blood. The receptor set was obtained from a young woman in good health. CDR3s leave out the opening cysteine and the closing phenylalanine or tryptophan.

CDR3 length | V gene | CDR3 protein
11 | TRBV10-2 | ASSESRAQPQH
11 | TRBV6-2/TRBV6-3 | ASSSWTYNEQF
12 | TRBV27 | ASSLDRGTTEAF
11 | TRBV20-1 | SARGLDNQPQH
10 | TRBV28 | ATSVSTSGGY
12 | TRBV12-3/TRBV12-4 | ASSFRGSNTEAF
12 | TRBV13 | AGSTQGSNQPQH
13 | TRBV6-6 | ASSPWTGRDETQY
13 | TRBV29-1 | SVGLAGGNTGELF
13 | TRBV27 | ASSLRTGTTREQY
14 | TRBV27 | ASRLAGGWGTDTQY
13 | TRBV27 | ASSLAGGGSYEQY
15 | TRBV15 | ATSRERLSEGYHEQY
11 | TRBV7-2 | ASSLTMANEQF
15 | TRBV7-8 | ASSLDRPGTGYNEQF
11 | TRBV29-1 | SVYPRSNTEAF
13 | TRBV27 | ASSFRAGFHNEQF
13 | TRBV6-1 | ASGNLAGTSDTQY
13 | TRBV5-5 | ASRDNPLSNQPQH
13 | TRBV2 | ASSQVAGGVNEQF
14 | TRBV6-5 | ASSYGTGLATDTQY
12 | TRBV5-4 | ASSLGVGSQPQH
19 | TRBV4-1 | ASSQDPRLRTGAFLSYGYT
15 | TRBV12-3/TRBV12-4 | ASSFGPPTSGSDEQY
12 | TRBV2 | ARARDRGYNEQF
12 | TRBV20-1 | SARGGGGRHEQF
12 | TRBV5-6 | ASSLDGRTGKLF
14 | TRBV5-1 | ASPMAWGPWYNEQF
13 | TRBV28 | ATQYRDRDSYEQY
13 | TRBV11-2 | ASSFTGTNSYGQY
12 | TRBV20-1 | SAKTPAVNEKLF
11 | TRBV9 | ASSVGSNTEAF
15 | TRBV6-2/TRBV6-3 | ASSTTLRGGGNQPQH
12 | TRBV4-3 | ASSQTGNTDTQY
12 | TRBV20-1 | SALRTGSYYEQY
16 | TRBV21-1 | ASSNPRTEGKCQETQY
14 | TRBV4-1 | ASSQDSGQRGQPQH
10 | TRBV6-6 | ASSLQGDALT
15 | TRBV5-1 | ASSARPARQYGDTQY
12 | TRBV9 | ASSPRRLDNEQF
13 | TRBV5-1 | ASSPLMGPDYGYT
11 | TRBV4-3 | ASSQTGSCEQY
15 | TRBV12-3/TRBV12-4 | ASTPRGQPSWGDEQF
11 | TRBV29-1 | SVEDGGQETQY
12 | TRBV4-3 | ASSQWRVYNEQF
9 | TRBV7-9 | ASSFPAEQF